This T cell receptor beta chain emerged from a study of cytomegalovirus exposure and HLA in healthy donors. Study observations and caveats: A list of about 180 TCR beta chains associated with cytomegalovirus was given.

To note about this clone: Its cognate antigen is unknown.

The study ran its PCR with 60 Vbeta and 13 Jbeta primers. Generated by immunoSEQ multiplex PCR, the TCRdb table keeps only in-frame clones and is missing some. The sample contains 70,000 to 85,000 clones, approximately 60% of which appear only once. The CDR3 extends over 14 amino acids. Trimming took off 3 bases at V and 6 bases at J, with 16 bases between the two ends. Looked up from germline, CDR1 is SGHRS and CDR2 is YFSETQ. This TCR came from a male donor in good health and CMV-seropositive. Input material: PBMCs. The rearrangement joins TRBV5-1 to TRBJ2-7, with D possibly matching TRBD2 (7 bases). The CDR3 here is CASSSGGNSGEQYF. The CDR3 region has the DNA TGCGCCAGCAGCTCGGGGGGCAACTCTGGCGAGCAGTACTTC.